This T cell receptor beta chain originates from a study of blood T cell repertoires in COVID-19. Study at large: Spain, Italy and the United States supplied samples that represented acute and convalescent COVID-19.

Some clones are missing from TCRdb's copy, which holds only in-frame ones; the method was immunoSEQ multiplex PCR. In the table there are almost 400,000 clones, about nine tenths of which are singletons. This CDR3 has 13 residues. Germline V gene lookup returns CDR1 SGHTA and CDR2 FQGNSA. V shed 4 bases, J shed 6 bases, and the junction held 4 bases outside the gene matches. A single count supports this clone. This clonotype originated in a woman aged 25-40 years who had recovered from COVID-19. The rearrangement uses TRBV7-2 and TRBJ1-2; 8 positions agree with TRBD1. Sequenced: PBMCs or T cells enriched from blood (not recorded which). The CDR3 here is CASSSGQANGYTF. The CDR3 DNA sequence: TGTGCCAGCAGCTCGGGACAGGCGAATGGCTACACCTTC.